This T cell receptor (beta chain) is from a study of tumor-infiltrating lymphocytes in primary liver carcinoma. On this clonotype itself: Its antigen is still unknown. The junction does not match germline at one end; this may be a read error.

Starting from approximately 0.45 ug of total RNA, TCR beta cDNA was produced with a primer in the constant region. Three rounds of nested multiplex PCR with slightly modified ARM-PCR produced TCR beta libraries. TCRdb reprocessed the multiplex PCR reads via MiXCR and lists one record per CDR3 protein. This sample has 20,000 to 25,000 distinct CDR3 sequences, with more than 70% found just once. Co-extraction yielded RNA and DNA from roughly 20-30 mg of unsorted bulk tissue. Whole-study results and caveats: Just about 7-24% of leading clones were found in every one of five regions. Tumor region pairs shared more overlap than did tumor-adjacent and tumor-blood pairs.

The sequenced material came from liver tumor tissue from sampling region 5. The subset here: tumor region T5, tumor centre. The sequence was obtained from a woman in her thirties with primary liver carcinoma and hepatitis B virus infection.

In DNA form, the CDR3 reads TGTAGCGTTGTTGGGTGGGCCTGGGAGCTGTTTTTT. Translated, it gives CSVVGWAWELFF. The chain is built from TRBV29-1 and TRBJ2-2; possibly TRBD2 for D (5 bases). This CDR3 contains 12 residues. Germline V gene sequence: CDR1 SQVTM, CDR2 ANQGSEA.